This entry concerns a single T cell receptor (beta chain). Its antigen is as yet unknown. These data come from a study of T-cell memory formation after mild COVID-19. Points from the study as a whole: Clones contracting over day 15 to 85 were CD4/CD8 balanced, with later expanders leaning CD4+.

From germline, CDR1 is MNHEY and CDR2 SMNVEV (reference sequence). This CDR3 spans 15 amino acids. The V end was cut by 5 bases, the J end by 3 bases, with 13 bases between. TCRdb independently ran MiXCR on the 5' RACE reads; one entry per CDR3 protein. The table records hundreds of thousands of distinct CDR3 sequences, about a fifth of them present only once. The chain links TRBV27 to TRBJ1-4, with D uncertain. The material sequenced was PBMCs or a T cell subset sorted from them (not recorded which). The sequence was collected from an adult woman who had mild COVID-19 (a few samples of this study predate the infection). Cell type and time point are not known. As DNA, the CDR3 is TGTGCCAGCAGTCCATTATACCCAGCTAATGAAAAACTGTTTTTT. Protein: CASSPLYPANEKLFF.